This T cell receptor (beta chain) comes out of a study of identical twins. Study observations and caveats: Compared with models, monozygotic twins showed more out-of-frame TCR alpha sharing. Weaker excess twin sharing was seen among beta out-of-frame sequences. Partly confounded zero-insertion analyses could result from invariant MAIT and iNKT cells.

The CDR3 totals 17 residues. The V end lost 0 bases, the J end lost 7 bases, and 22 bases lay between the germline ends. Looked up from germline, CDR1 is SQVTM and CDR2 is ANQGSEA. This clonotype was seen more than once but under ten times. Its antigen remains unidentified. TCRdb itself ran the 5' RACE reads through MiXCR, one entry per CDR3 protein. The sample holds a few hundred thousand distinct CDR3 sequences, roughly 8.6% seen once. The donors were all healthy and Caucasian. These records were also assigned to another study, of yellow fever vaccine responses in identical twins.

The receptor's source is a woman between 18 and 29 years old in good health. The chain joins TRBV29-1 to TRBJ2-1, with D unclear. Sample: CD8+ T cells sorted from blood. Here the CDR3 DNA reads TGCAGCGTTGAAGATCTACCGATGACGGCCGATGGGAATGAGCAGTTCTTC. Its translation: CSVEDLPMTADGNEQFF.